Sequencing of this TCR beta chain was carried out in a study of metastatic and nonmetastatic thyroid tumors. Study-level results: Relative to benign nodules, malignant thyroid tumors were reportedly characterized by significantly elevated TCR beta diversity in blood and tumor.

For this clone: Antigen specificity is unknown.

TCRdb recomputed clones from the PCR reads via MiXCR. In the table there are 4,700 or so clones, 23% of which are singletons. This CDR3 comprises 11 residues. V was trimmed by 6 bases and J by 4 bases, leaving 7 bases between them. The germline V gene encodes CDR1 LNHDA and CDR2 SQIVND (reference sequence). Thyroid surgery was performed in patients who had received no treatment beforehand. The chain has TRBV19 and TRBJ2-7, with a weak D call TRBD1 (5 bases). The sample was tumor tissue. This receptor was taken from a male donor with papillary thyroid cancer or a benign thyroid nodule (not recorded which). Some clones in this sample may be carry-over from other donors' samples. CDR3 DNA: TGTGCCAGTAGCCACAGGTACGAGCAGTACTTC. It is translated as CASSHRYEQYF.